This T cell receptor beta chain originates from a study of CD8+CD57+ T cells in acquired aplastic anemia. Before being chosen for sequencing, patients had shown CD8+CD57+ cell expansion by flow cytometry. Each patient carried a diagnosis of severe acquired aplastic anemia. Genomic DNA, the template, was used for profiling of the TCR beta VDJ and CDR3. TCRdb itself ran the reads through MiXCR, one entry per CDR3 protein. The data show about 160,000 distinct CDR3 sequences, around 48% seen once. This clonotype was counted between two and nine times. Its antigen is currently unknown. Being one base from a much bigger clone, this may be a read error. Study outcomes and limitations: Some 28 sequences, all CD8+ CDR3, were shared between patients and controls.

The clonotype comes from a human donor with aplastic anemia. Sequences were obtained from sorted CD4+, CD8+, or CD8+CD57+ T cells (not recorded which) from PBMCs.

CDR3 amino acids: CASSSGTSGRFYNEQSF. As DNA, the CDR3 is TGTGCCAGCAGCTCAGGGACTAGCGGGAGGTTCTACAATGAGCAGTCCTTC. This chain links TRBV11-2 with TRBJ2-1; TRBD2 aligns across 15 bases. Per the germline V gene, CDR1 is SGHAT and CDR2 is FQNNGV. The CDR3 loop spans 17 amino acids.